This is a list of T cell receptor beta chains from one sample in a study of blood T cell repertoires in COVID-19. TCRdb's copy holds only in-frame clones and misses some; the assay was immunoSEQ multiplex PCR. The repertoire consists of over 35,000 clones, with about 80% occurring once and the leading ten covering approximately 25%. Sequencing used peripheral blood. These receptors all stem from a human donor with acute or convalescent COVID-19. The donor label of this sample is uncertain. Each CDR3 is given with its conserved first and last residue. The D gene is left open where the match is weak. The size field is filled for only some rows; it gives once, few, many or a size class.

J gene,clone size,V gene,CDR3 length,D gene,CDR3 protein,CDR3 DNA
TRBJ1-4,NA,TRBV7-2,16,TRBD1,CASSLGGGQVHEKLFF,TGTGCCAGCAGCTTAGGGGGGGGACAGGTTCATGAAAAACTGTTTTTT
TRBJ2-5,NA,TRBV27,17,TRBD2,CASSPLTSGGASETQYF,TGTGCCAGCAGTCCCCTTACTAGCGGGGGGGCGTCAGAGACCCAGTACTTC
TRBJ1-5,NA,TRBV5-8,14,NA,CATDRTYSNQPQHF,TGTGCCACAGACAGGACCTATAGCAATCAGCCCCAGCATTTT
TRBJ1-2,NA,TRBV29-1,14,TRBD1,CSVTRQGHLYGYTF,TGCAGCGTTACCAGACAGGGCCATCTTTATGGCTACACCTTC
TRBJ2-4,NA,TRBV6-5,16,NA,CASSSLRVRAKNIQYF,TGTGCCAGCAGTTCCCTCAGGGTCCGAGCCAAAAACATTCAGTACTTC
TRBJ1-5,NA,TRBV27,17,NA,CASSLFRGFDSNQPQHF,TGTGCCAGCAGTTTATTTAGGGGGTTCGATAGCAATCAGCCCCAGCATTTT
TRBJ1-3,few,TRBV18,15,NA,CASSPLQGTGNTIYF,TGTGCCAGCTCACCACTACAGGGCACCGGAAACACCATATATTTT
TRBJ2-2,NA,TRBV28,17,NA,CASSFDGLYTNTGELFF,TGTGCCAGCAGTTTTGACGGACTTTATACGAACACCGGGGAGCTGTTTTTT
TRBJ1-1,NA,TRBV7-6,16,TRBD1,CASSTRTDGTAYEAFF,TGTGCCAGCAGCACCCGGACTGATGGGACAGCATATGAAGCTTTCTTT
TRBJ2-4,NA,TRBV6-5,15,NA,CASSYGPKTKNIQYF,TGTGCCAGCAGTTACGGCCCTAAGACTAAAAACATTCAGTACTTC
TRBJ1-6,NA,TRBV7-2,14,NA,CASSFDRGREALHF,TGTGCCAGCAGCTTCGACCGGGGGAGGGAGGCCCTCCACTTT
TRBJ1-1,NA,TRBV28,15,TRBD1,CASSSGQDMNTEAFF,TGTGCCAGCAGTTCTGGACAGGATATGAACACTGAAGCTTTCTTT
TRBJ1-1,NA,TRBV12-3/TRBV12-4,11,NA,CASSLDSPAFF,TGTGCCAGCAGCCTCGACAGCCCCGCTTTCTTT
TRBJ1-2,few,TRBV5-1,12,NA,CASSSRDRVYTF,TGCGCCAGCAGCTCGCGAGACAGAGTCTACACCTTC
TRBJ1-3,once,TRBV5-1,15,NA,CASSRERDSGNTIYF,TGCGCCAGCAGCCGGGAGAGGGACTCTGGAAACACCATATATTTT
TRBJ2-2,NA,TRBV7-3,13,NA,CASSLQRAGELFF,TGTGCCAGCAGCTTACAACGAGCCGGGGAGCTGTTTTTT